This T cell receptor beta chain was observed in a study of shared clonotypes between healthy human individuals. Trimming removed 5 bases from V and 4 bases from J, with 13 bases in between. CDR3 length: 13 amino acids. Germline V gene sequence: CDR1 SGHRS, CDR2 YFSETQ. Clones were read by immunoSEQ multiplex PCR, and TCRdb kept only the in-frame ones, dropping some. In the table there are around 700,000 clones, 73% of which are singletons. The material sequenced was memory CD4+ T cells sorted from blood. Subset indicated: CD45RA-negative fraction. This clonotype originated in a woman aged 25 to 39 in good health. V usage is TRBV5-1 and J usage is TRBJ2-7; D might be TRBD2 (5 bases). CDR3 bases: TGCGCCAGCAGTTATACTTCGGGGTACGAGCAGTACTTC. Translation: CASSYTSGYEQYF.